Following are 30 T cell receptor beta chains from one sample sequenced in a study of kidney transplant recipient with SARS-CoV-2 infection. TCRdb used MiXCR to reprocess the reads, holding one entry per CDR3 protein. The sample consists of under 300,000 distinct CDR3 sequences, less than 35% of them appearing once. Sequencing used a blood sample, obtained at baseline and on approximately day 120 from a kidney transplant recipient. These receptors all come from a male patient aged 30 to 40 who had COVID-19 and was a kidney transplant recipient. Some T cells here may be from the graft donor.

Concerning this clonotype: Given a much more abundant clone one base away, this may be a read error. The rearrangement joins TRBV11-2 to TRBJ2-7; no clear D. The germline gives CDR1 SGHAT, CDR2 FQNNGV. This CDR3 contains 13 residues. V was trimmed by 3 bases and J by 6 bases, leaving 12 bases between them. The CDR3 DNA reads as TGTGCCAGCAGCTTTTCGTTCCTCTTCGAGCAGTACTTC. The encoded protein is CASSFSFLFEQYF.

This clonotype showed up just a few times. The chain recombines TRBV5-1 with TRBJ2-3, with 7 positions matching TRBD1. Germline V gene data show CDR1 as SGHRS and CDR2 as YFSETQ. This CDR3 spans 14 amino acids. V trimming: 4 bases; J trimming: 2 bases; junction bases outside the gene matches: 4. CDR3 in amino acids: CASSAGGATDTQYF. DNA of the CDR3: TGCGCCAGCAGCGCAGGGGGAGCCACAGATACGCAGTATTTT.

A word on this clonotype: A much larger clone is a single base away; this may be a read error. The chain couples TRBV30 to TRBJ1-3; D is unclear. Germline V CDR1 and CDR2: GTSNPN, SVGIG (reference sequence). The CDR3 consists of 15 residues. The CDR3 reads CAWSVRLGSGDTIYF. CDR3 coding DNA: TGTGCCTGGAGTGTACGGTTGGGGTCTGGAGACACCATATATTTT. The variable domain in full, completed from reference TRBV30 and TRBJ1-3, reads SQTIHQWPATLVQPVGSPLSLECTVEGTSNPNLYWYRQAAGRGLQLLFYSVGIGQISSEVPQNLSASRPQDRQFILSSKKLLLSDSGFYLCAWSVRLGSGDTIYFGEGSWLTVV.

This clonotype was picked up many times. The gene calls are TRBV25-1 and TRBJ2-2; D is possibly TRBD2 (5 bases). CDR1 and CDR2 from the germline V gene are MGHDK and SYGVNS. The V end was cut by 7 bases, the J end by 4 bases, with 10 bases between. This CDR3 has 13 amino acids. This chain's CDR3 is CASTLGGTGELFF. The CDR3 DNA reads TGTGCCAGCACGCTAGGAGGCACCGGGGAGCTGTTTTTT.

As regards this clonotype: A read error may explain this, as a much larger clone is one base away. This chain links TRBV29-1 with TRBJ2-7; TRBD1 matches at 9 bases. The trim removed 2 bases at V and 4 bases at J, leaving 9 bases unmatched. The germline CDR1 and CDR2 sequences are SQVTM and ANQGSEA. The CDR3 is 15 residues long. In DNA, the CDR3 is TGCAGCGTTGAATTGGACAGGGGTGTAAGGTACGAGCAGTACTTC. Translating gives CSVELDRGVRYEQYF.

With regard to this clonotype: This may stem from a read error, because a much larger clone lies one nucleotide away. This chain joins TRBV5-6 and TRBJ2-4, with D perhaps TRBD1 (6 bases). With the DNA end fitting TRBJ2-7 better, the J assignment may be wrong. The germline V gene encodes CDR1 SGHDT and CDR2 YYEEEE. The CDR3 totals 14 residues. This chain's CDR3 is CASSIAGAPYEQYF. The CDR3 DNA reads TGTGCCAGCAGCATCGCAGGGGCACCCTACGAGCAGTACTTC.

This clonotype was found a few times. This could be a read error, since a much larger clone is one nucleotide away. The CDR3 protein is CAGSLGGTANYGYTF. CDR3 DNA sequence: TGTGCCGGCAGCTTAGGGGGTACCGCGAACTATGGCTACACCTTC. V and J are TRBV11-3 and TRBJ1-2, with TRBD1 as a possible D gene (6 bases). The germline gives CDR1 SGHNT, CDR2 YENEEA. CDR3 length: 15 amino acids. Using reference TRBV11-3 and TRBJ1-2 for the parts outside the CDR3, the full variable domain is EAGVVQSPRYKIIEKKQPVAFWCNPISGHNTLYWYLQNLGQGPELLIRYENEEAVDDSQLPKDRFSAERLKGVDSTLKIQPAELGDSAVYLCAGSLGGTANYGYTFGSGTRLTVV.

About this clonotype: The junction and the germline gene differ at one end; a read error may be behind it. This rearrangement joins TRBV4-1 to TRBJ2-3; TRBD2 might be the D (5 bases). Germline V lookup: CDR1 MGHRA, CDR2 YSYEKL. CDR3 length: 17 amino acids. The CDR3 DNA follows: TGCGCCAGCGGCCAAGCTCAAGACGGACTCTGGACAGATACGCAGTATTTT. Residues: CASGQAQDGLWTDTQYF.

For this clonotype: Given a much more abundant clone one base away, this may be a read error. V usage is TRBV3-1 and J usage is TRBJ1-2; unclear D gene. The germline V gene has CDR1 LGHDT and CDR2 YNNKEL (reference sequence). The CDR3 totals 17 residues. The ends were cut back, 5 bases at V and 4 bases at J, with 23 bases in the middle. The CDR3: CASSARYTLRKTYGYTF. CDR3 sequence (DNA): TGTGCCAGCAGCGCTCGGTACACCCTTCGAAAGACCTATGGCTACACCTTC.

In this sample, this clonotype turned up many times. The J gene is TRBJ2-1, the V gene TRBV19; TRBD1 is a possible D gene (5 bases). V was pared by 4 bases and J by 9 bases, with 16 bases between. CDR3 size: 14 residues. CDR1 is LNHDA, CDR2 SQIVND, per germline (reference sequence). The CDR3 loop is CASSTYRFSSEQFF. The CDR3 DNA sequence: TGTGCCAGTAGTACGTACAGGTTTTCAAGTGAGCAGTTCTTC.

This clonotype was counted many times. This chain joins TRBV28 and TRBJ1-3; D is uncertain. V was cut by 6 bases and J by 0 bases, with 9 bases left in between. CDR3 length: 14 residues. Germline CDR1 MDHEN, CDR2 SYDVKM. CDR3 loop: CASRTPRSGNTIYF. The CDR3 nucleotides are TGTGCCAGCAGGACACCGCGCTCTGGAAACACCATATATTTT.

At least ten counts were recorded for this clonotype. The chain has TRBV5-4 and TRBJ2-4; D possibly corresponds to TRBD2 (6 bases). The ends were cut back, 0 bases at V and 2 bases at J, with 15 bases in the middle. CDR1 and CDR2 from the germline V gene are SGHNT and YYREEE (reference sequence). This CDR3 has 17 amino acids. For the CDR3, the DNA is TGTGCCAGCAGCTTGGTCGTGGGGGGATTAACCAAAAACATTCAGTACTTC. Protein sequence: CASSLVVGGLTKNIQYF.

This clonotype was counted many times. CDR3 in DNA: TGTGCCAGTAGTATCGGGACAGGGACCTACGAGCAGTACTTC. This gives the protein CASSIGTGTYEQYF. The genes are TRBV19 and TRBJ2-7; 9 nucleotides agree with TRBD1. CDR1 LNHDA and CDR2 SQIVND come from the germline V gene (reference sequence). The CDR3 runs 14 residues. Trimming at V came to 3 bases and at J to 2 bases, leaving 2 bases not matched to a gene.

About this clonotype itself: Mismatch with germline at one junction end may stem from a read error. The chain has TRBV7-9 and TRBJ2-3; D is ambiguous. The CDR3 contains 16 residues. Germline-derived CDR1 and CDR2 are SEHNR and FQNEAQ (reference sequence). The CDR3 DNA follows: TGTACCAGCAGCTTAGCAGGCCCAGGTTGGGCAGATACGCAGTATTTT. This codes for CTSSLAGPGWADTQYF.

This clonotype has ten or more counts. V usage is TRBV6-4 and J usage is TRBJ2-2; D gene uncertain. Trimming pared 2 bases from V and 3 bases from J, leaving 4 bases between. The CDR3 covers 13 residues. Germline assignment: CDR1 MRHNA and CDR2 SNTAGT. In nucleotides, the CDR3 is TGTGCCAGCAGTGACGGACACACCGGGGAGCTGTTTTTT. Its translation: CASSDGHTGELFF.

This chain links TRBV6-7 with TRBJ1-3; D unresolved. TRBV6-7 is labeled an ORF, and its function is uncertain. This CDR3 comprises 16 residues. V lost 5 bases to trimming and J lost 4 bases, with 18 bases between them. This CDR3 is CASSRPSHAWGNTIYF. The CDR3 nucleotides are TGTGCCAGCAGTCGACCCTCCCACGCATGGGGAAACACCATATATTTT.

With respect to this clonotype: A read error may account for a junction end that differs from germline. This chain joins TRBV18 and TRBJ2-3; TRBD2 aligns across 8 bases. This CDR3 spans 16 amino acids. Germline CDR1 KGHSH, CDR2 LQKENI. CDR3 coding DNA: TGTGCCGGCTCACCACCGAGCGGGGGCCGCACAGATACGCAGTATTTT. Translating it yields CAGSPPSGGRTDTQYF.

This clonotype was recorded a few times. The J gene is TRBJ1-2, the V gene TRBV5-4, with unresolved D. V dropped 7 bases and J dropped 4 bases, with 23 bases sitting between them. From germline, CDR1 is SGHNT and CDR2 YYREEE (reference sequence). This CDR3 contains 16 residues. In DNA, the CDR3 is TGTGCCAGCCTCGTGTTCGTACCAGGAAAGACCTATGGCTACACCTTC. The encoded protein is CASLVFVPGKTYGYTF.

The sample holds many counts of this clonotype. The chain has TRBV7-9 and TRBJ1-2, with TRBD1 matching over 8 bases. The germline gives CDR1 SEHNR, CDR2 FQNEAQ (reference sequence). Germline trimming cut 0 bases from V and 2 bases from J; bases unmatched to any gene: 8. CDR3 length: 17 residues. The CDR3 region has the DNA TGTGCCAGCAGCTTAGCCCGGGACAGGAACCCAAACTATGGCTACACCTTC. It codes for CASSLARDRNPNYGYTF.

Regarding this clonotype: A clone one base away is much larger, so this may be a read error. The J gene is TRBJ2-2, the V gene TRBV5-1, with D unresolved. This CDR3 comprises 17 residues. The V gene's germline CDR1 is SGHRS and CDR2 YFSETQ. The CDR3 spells CTSSLGNAARTTGELFF. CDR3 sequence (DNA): TGCACCAGCAGCTTGGGCAATGCCGCACGTACAACCGGGGAGCTGTTTTTT. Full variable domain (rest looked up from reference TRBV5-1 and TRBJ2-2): KAGVTQTPRYLIKTRGQQVTLSCSPISGHRSVSWYQQTPGQGLQFLFEYFSETQRNKGNFPGRFSGRQFSNSRSEMNVSTLELGDSALYLCTSSLGNAARTTGELFFGEGSRLTVL.

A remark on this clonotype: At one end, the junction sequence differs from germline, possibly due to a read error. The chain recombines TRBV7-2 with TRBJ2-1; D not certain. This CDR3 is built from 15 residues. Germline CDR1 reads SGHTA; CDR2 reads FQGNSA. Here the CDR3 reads CAGSHSRNPDNEQFF. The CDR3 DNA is TGTGCCGGCAGCCACTCTAGAAACCCTGACAATGAGCAGTTCTTC.

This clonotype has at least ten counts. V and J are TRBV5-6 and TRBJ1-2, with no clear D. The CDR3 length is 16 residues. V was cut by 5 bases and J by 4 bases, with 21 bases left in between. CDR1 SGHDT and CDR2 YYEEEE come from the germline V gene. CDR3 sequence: CASRCVNSRKTYGYTF. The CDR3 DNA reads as TGTGCCAGCAGATGTGTCAATAGTCGAAAGACCTATGGCTACACCTTC.

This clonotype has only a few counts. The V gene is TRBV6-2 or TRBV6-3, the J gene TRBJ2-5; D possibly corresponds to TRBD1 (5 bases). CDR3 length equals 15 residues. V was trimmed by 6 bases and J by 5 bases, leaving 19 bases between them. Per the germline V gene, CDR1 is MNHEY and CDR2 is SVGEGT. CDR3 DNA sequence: TGTGCCAGCAGCCCCGCCAGGGCCCTGCAGGAGACCCAGTACTTC. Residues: CASSPARALQETQYF.

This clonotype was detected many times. For the CDR3, the DNA is TGTGCCAGCAGTGCGACAGGGGAGACTGAAGCTTTCTTT. Amino acid sequence: CASSATGETEAFF. The chain carries TRBV27 and TRBJ1-1, with TRBD1 matching 8 bases. CDR1 MNHEY and CDR2 SMNVEV come from the germline V gene (reference sequence). The CDR3 runs 13 residues. V shed 5 bases, J shed 5 bases, and the junction held 4 bases outside the gene matches.

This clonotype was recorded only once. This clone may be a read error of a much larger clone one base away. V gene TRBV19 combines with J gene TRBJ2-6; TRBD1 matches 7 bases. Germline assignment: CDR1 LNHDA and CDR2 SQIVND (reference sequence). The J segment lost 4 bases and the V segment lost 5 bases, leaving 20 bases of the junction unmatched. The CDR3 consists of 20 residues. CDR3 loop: CASSGGPGTAIWSGANVLTF. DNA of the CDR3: TGTGCCAGTAGTGGCGGGCCCGGGACAGCAATATGGTCAGGGGCCAACGTCCTGACTTTC.

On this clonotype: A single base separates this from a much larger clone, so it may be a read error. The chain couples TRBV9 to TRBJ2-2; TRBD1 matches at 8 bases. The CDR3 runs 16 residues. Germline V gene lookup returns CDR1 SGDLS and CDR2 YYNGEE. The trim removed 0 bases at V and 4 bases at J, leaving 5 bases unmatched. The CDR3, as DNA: TGTGCCAGCAGCGTAGCTCCGGGACAGGCCACCGGGGAGCTGTTTTTT. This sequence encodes CASSVAPGQATGELFF.

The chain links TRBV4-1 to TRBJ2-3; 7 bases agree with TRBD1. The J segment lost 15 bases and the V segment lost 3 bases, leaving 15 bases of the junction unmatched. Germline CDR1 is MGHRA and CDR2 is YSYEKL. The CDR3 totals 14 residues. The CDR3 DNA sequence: TGCGCCAGCAGCCAGGAACGATCGAGACAGGGAATCTATTTT. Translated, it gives CASSQERSRQGIYF.

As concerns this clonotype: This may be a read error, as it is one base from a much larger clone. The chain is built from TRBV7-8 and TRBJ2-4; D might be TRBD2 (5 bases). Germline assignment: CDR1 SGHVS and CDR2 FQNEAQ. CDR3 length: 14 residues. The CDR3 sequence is CASSLGETPIWQSF. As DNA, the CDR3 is TGTGCCAGCAGCTTAGGGGAGACGCCCATCTGGCAGTCCTTC.

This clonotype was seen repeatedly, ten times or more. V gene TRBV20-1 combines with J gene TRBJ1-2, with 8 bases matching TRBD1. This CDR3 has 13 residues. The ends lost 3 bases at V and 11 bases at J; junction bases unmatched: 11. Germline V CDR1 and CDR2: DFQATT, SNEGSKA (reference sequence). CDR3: CSARGQGAGGYTF. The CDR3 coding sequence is TGCAGTGCTAGGGGCCAGGGGGCTGGGGGGTACACCTTC.

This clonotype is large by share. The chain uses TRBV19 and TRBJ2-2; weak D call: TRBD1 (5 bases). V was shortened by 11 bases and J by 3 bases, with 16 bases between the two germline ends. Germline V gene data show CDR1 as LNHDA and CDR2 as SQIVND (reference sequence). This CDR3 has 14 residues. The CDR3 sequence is CASHGAWDTGELFF. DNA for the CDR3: TGTGCCTCACATGGGGCGTGGGACACCGGGGAGCTGTTTTTT.